One sample yielded the 27 T cell receptor beta chains listed below, sequenced in a study of blood T cells in healthy people across ages. Through a sample-barcoded 5' primer and a J-beta primer mix, a second PCR was run for roughly 7 to 11 cycles. TCRdb redid the calling of the 5' RACE reads with MiXCR, one entry per CDR3 protein. The repertoire holds 790,000 or so distinct CDR3 sequences, with 56% as singletons. The sequencing sample was made of blood. These receptors were obtained from a man aged 40-49 years in good health.

The chain couples TRBV28 to TRBJ2-4; 10 nucleotides match TRBD2. The V gene's germline CDR1 is MDHEN and CDR2 SYDVKM. The V and J ends lost 5 bases and 1 base, in that order; junction bases with no gene match: 8. This CDR3 has 17 amino acids. In nucleotides, the CDR3 is TGTGCCAGCAGTAACAGCGGGGGGGCCGCTGCCAAAAACATTCAGTACTTC. It translates to CASSNSGGAAAKNIQYF.

This clonotype is a singleton in its sample. The rearrangement joins TRBV29-1 to TRBJ1-2; D ambiguous. V was clipped by 2 bases and J by 0 bases, with 16 bases between them. The CDR3 sequence is 16 residues long. From germline, CDR1 is SQVTM and CDR2 ANQGSEA. CDR3 sequence reads: CSVEIDRRLSNYGYTF. The CDR3 DNA follows: TGCAGCGTTGAAATTGATAGGCGGCTTTCTAACTATGGCTACACCTTC.

CDR3 nucleotide sequence: TGCAGCGTTGGACCCAAGGGGGTCAATGAGCAGTTCTTC. Encoded protein: CSVGPKGVNEQFF. The rearrangement links TRBV29-1 to TRBJ2-1, with D maybe TRBD1 (6 bases). Germline values: CDR1 SQVTM, CDR2 ANQGSEA. The CDR3 sequence is 13 residues long. The V end was cut by 4 bases, the J end by 6 bases, with 13 bases between.

The J gene is TRBJ2-6, the V gene TRBV20-1; D unclear. V was pared by 2 bases and J by 0 bases, with 14 bases between. Germline lookup yields CDR1 DFQATT and CDR2 SNEGSKA (reference sequence). This CDR3 region has 17 residues. CDR3 amino acids: CSARTQRTSSGANVLTF. In nucleotides, the CDR3 is TGCAGTGCTAGAACCCAGAGGACCTCCTCTGGGGCCAACGTCCTGACTTTC.

J is TRBJ2-7 and V is TRBV14, with 9 bases matching TRBD2. There are 17 residues in the CDR3. Germline V gene sequence: CDR1 SGHDN, CDR2 FVKESK. V was clipped by 4 bases and J by 3 bases; unmatched bases: 13. In DNA, the CDR3 is TGTGCCAGCAGCCCCCTCAGCGGGGGGTTATTTCTCTACGAGCAGTACTTC. Its translation: CASSPLSGGLFLYEQYF.

The V call is TRBV2, the J call TRBJ2-1; 11 bases agree with TRBD2. The ends lost 2 bases at V and 10 bases at J; junction bases unmatched: 4. This CDR3 spans 14 amino acids. Germline CDR1 reads SNHLY; CDR2 reads FYNNEI. CDR3 nucleotide sequence: TGTGCCAGCAGTGAACAGACTAGCGGGAACGAGCAGTTCTTC. Its translation: CASSEQTSGNEQFF.

The V and J genes are TRBV14 and TRBJ1-1; no firm D call. The CDR3 extends over 15 amino acids. The germline gives CDR1 SGHDN, CDR2 FVKESK. The V gene lost 0 bases and the J gene lost 2 bases, with 10 bases spanning the gap. The CDR3 reads CASSQEGIPNTEAFF. The CDR3 coding sequence is TGTGCCAGCAGCCAAGAGGGGATTCCTAACACTGAAGCTTTCTTT.

This clonotype showed up just a few times. J is TRBJ2-5 and V is TRBV7-9; D is unclear. CDR1 and CDR2 (germline): SEHNR, FQNEAQ (reference sequence). The CDR3 is 15 amino acids. Trimming left V 4 bases short and J 1 base short, with 13 bases between. The CDR3 DNA is TGTGCCAGCAGCTGGTTTTCAGGTTCCCAAGAGACCCAGTACTTC. It codes for CASSWFSGSQETQYF.

The V and J genes are TRBV21-1 and TRBJ1-2; no check of the table's D call, TRBD1, against the DNA was made. TRBV21-1 is reported as a pseudogene. The CDR3 runs 13 residues. CDR3 coding DNA: TGTGCCAGCAGCCCGAGACAGGGGAGTGGCTACACCTTC. Amino acids: CASSPRQGSGYTF.

The chain joins TRBV6-5 to TRBJ2-7; D possibly corresponds to TRBD2 (6 bases). This CDR3 has 13 amino acids. CDR1 MNHEY and CDR2 SVGAGI come from the germline V gene. Trimming left V 8 bases short and J 2 bases short, with 13 bases between. The CDR3 coding sequence is TGTGCCAGCCCCGGGACTCCAACCTACGAGCAGTACTTC. Translation: CASPGTPTYEQYF.

V gene TRBV3-1 combines with J gene TRBJ2-5; D is unclear. The better agreement between TRBJ2-1 and the DNA end casts doubt on the J call. Germline V gene data show CDR1 as LGHDT and CDR2 as YNNKEL (reference sequence). The CDR3 has 15 amino acids. The CDR3 DNA reads as TGTGCCAGCAGCCAAGATCGGGCTACCCAAGAGACCCAGTTCTTC. This translates into CASSQDRATQETQFF.

This chain uses TRBV15 with TRBJ2-7; 7 nucleotides line up with TRBD2. CDR1 LNHNV and CDR2 YYDKDF come from the germline V gene (reference sequence). This CDR3 contains 15 residues. V dropped 3 bases and J dropped 7; count of bases not matched to a gene: 12. CDR3 region: CATSSPWGGFDEQYF. The CDR3 DNA follows: TGTGCCACCAGCAGCCCCTGGGGGGGTTTCGATGAGCAGTACTTC.

The chain has TRBV12-3 or TRBV12-4 and TRBJ2-7; 8 positions agree with TRBD2. The assigned J gene may be wrong: the sequence end matches TRBJ2-5 better. The CDR3 loop spans 15 amino acids. This CDR3 is CASSESGGGHETQYF. The CDR3 DNA reads as TGTGCCAGCAGTGAAAGCGGGGGAGGGCACGAGACCCAGTACTTC.

The J gene is TRBJ1-2, the V gene TRBV29-1, with 7 bases aligning to TRBD1. The junction had 8 bases not matched to a gene; V was cut back by 6 bases and J by 4 bases. The CDR3 contains 13 residues. Germline CDR1 is SQVTM and CDR2 is ANQGSEA. The CDR3 DNA reads as TGCAGCGTCGTACAACAGGGGAGCTATGGCTACACCTTC. Its protein is CSVVQQGSYGYTF.

As for this clonotype: Its ends do not fully match the called genes, so a read error is possible. The J gene is TRBJ2-7, the V gene TRBV2; unclear D gene. The CDR3 runs 18 residues. Germline assignment: CDR1 SNHLY and CDR2 FYNNEI. The chain's CDR3 is CACSERSNSAAARSEQYF. CDR3 DNA sequence: TGTGCCTGCAGTGAAAGGTCGAATTCTGCGGCTGCCCGGAGCGAGCAGTACTTC.

For this clonotype: An end of the junction differs from the germline gene, which may be a read error. CDR3 sequence: CAGSQEIGRADTQYF. As DNA, the CDR3 is TGTGCCGGCAGCCAAGAGATAGGGAGGGCGGATACGCAGTATTTT. The V gene is TRBV4-2, the J gene TRBJ2-3; TRBD2 agrees at 7 bases. This CDR3 spans 15 amino acids. Germline CDR1 is LGHNA and CDR2 is YNFKEQ.

The V gene is TRBV4-2, the J gene TRBJ2-6; possibly TRBD1 for D (6 bases). CDR1 and CDR2 (germline): LGHNA, YNFKEQ. V was shortened by 3 bases and J by 1 base, with 10 bases between the two germline ends. This CDR3 is 16 amino acids long. DNA of the CDR3: TGTGCCAGCAGCCACACAACAGGGTCTGGGGCCAACGTCCTGACTTTC. It encodes CASSHTTGSGANVLTF.

The rearrangement joins TRBV12-3 or TRBV12-4 to TRBJ2-7, with D hard to call. This CDR3 has 12 residues. V was pared by 1 base and J by 5 bases, with 6 bases between. The CDR3 region is CASSLGSDEQYF. The CDR3 coding sequence is TGTGCCAGCAGTTTAGGGTCCGACGAGCAGTACTTC.

V gene TRBV24-1 combines with J gene TRBJ2-3; TRBD2 agrees at 7 bases. Germline lookup yields CDR1 KGHDR and CDR2 SFDVKD. This CDR3 comprises 13 residues. J lost 6 bases, V lost 9 bases, and 8 bases had no gene match. CDR3 coding DNA: TGTGCCACCGCGGGTCAAGCGGGGGATACGCAGTATTTT. This encodes CATAGQAGDTQYF.

With regard to this clonotype: An end of the junction does not agree with germline; a read error may underlie this. Here the CDR3 reads CACSLESGGTNQPQHF. In DNA form, the CDR3 reads TGTGCCTGCAGCTTAGAGTCAGGGGGGACCAATCAGCCCCAGCATTTT. The genes are TRBV7-9 and TRBJ1-5; 7 positions agree with TRBD1. This CDR3 comprises 16 residues. CDR1 is SEHNR and CDR2 is FQNEAQ in the germline V gene (reference sequence).

This clonotype appeared a few times. The rearrangement joins TRBV10-3 to TRBJ2-3; possibly TRBD2 for D (5 bases). Germline values: CDR1 ENHRY, CDR2 SYGVKD. The CDR3 sequence is 16 residues long. V lost 2 bases and J 0 bases, leaving 12 bases between the germline ends. The DNA for the CDR3 is TGTGCCATCAGTGAGCCTGAGACTACTAGCACAGATACGCAGTATTTT. Translated, it gives CAISEPETTSTDTQYF.

CDR3 sequence reads: CASSQDPTGSDNYGYTF. The DNA for the CDR3 is TGTGCCAGCAGCCAAGATCCCACAGGGTCGGATAACTATGGCTACACCTTC. The gene calls are TRBV3-1 and TRBJ1-2; a possible D gene is TRBD1 (6 bases). CDR1 is LGHDT and CDR2 is YNNKEL in the germline V gene (reference sequence). V was cut by 0 bases and J by 1 base, with 15 bases left in between. This CDR3 spans 17 amino acids.

V and J are TRBV28 and TRBJ1-2, with TRBD1 matching 9 bases. After removal of 3 bases from V and 4 bases from J, the junction contained 6 bases not matched to a gene. The V gene's germline CDR1 is MDHEN and CDR2 SYDVKM. The CDR3 totals 15 residues. The CDR3 protein is CASSLGQGIGYGYTF. For the CDR3, the DNA is TGTGCCAGCAGTTTGGGACAGGGAATCGGCTATGGCTACACCTTC.

The chain joins TRBV9 to TRBJ1-6; D may be TRBD1 (5 bases). Per germline, CDR1 SGDLS and CDR2 YYNGEE. The CDR3 covers 17 residues. V gave up 3 bases and J gave up 10 bases, with 23 bases separating them. CDR3 sequence (DNA): TGTGCCAGCAGCGGGGGGACGGAGGACTTGGAGGAGTCACCCCTCCACTTT. Translation gives CASSGGTEDLEESPLHF.

This clonotype turned up a few times. Here the CDR3 reads CATSRTGWSYNEQFF. In nucleotides, the CDR3 is TGTGCCACCAGCAGAACAGGGTGGTCCTACAATGAGCAGTTCTTC. The chain couples TRBV15 to TRBJ2-1, with D possibly being TRBD1 (6 bases). This CDR3 is 15 amino acids long. Germline CDR1 is LNHNV and CDR2 is YYDKDF (reference sequence). The V gene lost 2 bases and the J gene lost 1 base, with 9 bases spanning the gap. Drawing the rest from reference TRBV15 and TRBJ2-1, the complete variable domain is DAMVIQNPRYQVTQFGKPVTLSCSQTLNHNVMYWYQQKSSQAPKLLFHYYDKDFNNEADTPDNFQSRRPNTSFCFLDIRSPGLGDTAMYLCATSRTGWSYNEQFFGPGTRLTVL.

V usage is TRBV20-1 and J usage is TRBJ2-1, with 8 bases that match TRBD2. The J call is in doubt because the DNA end fits TRBJ2-7 better. Germline V gene sequence: CDR1 DFQATT, CDR2 SNEGSKA (reference sequence). This CDR3 has 15 amino acids. This CDR3 reads CSAESSGSSYNEQYF. CDR3 nucleotides: TGCAGTGCAGAGTCCAGCGGGAGCTCCTACAATGAGCAGTACTTC.

The table lists this clonotype with a few counts. The rearrangement joins TRBV10-3 to TRBJ2-1, with 7 nucleotides matching TRBD1. From germline, CDR1 is ENHRY and CDR2 SYGVKD. With 3 bases clipped from V and 8 bases from J, the junction kept 10 bases outside the gene matches. CDR3 size: 15 residues. CDR3 sequence reads: CAISDTQGVPDEQFF. CDR3 bases: TGTGCCATCAGTGATACTCAGGGGGTCCCAGATGAGCAGTTCTTC.